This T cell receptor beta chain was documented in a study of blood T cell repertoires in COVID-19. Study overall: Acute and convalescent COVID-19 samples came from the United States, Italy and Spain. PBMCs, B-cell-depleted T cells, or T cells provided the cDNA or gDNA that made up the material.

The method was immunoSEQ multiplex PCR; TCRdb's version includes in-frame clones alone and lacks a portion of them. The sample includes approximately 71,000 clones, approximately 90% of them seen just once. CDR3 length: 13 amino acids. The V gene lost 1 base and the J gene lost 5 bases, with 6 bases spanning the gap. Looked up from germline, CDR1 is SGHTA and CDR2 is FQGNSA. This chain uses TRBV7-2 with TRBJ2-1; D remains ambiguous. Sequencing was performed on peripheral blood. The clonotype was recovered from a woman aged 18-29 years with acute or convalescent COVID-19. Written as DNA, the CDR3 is TGTGCCAGCAGCTTAGACAGAAACAATGAGCAGTTCTTC. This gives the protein CASSLDRNNEQFF.